This T cell receptor beta chain originates from a study of PD-1 blockade in classical Hodgkin lymphoma. TCRdb's copy holds only in-frame clones and misses some; the assay was immunoSEQ multiplex PCR. Of around 70,000 clones in the sample, about 70% were seen once. The patients all showed relapse after autologous stem cell transplantation, while their brentuximab vedotin exposure varied. This CDR3 has 16 residues. Trimming took off 1 base at V and 3 bases at J, with 15 bases between the two ends. Germline CDR1 is SGHDN and CDR2 is FVKESK. The table lists this clone with a few counts. The chain is built from TRBV14 and TRBJ1-2, with no clear D. The sequenced sample was peripheral blood mononuclear cells (PBMCs), obtained before the second cycle of nivolumab. The receptor was derived from a human donor with classical Hodgkin lymphoma. The CDR3: CASSQAWGDTDYGYTF. The DNA for the CDR3 is TGTGCCAGCAGCCAAGCCTGGGGAGATACCGACTATGGCTACACCTTC. The complete variable domain, with remaining parts taken from reference TRBV14 and TRBJ1-2, reads EAGVTQFPSHSVIEKGQTVTLRCDPISGHDNLYWYRRVMGKEIKFLLHFVKESKQDESGMPNNRFLAERTGGTYSTLKVQPAELEDSGVYFCASSQAWGDTDYGYTFGSGTRLTVV.